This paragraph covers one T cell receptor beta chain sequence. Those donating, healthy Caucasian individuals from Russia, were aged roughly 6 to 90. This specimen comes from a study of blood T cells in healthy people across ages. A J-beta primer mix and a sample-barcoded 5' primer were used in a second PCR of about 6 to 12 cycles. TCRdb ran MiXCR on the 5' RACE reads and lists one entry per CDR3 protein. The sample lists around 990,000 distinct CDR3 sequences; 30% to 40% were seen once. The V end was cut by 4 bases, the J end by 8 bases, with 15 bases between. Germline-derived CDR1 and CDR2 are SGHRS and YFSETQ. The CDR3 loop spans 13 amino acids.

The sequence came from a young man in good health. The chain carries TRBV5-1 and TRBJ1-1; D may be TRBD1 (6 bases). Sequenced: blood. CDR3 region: CASSTGDRTEAFF. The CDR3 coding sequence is TGCGCCAGCAGCACAGGAGACAGGACCGAAGCTTTCTTT.